A selection of T cell receptor beta chains follows, all from one sample in a study of tumor and adjacent non-tumor tissue in lung cancer. TCRdb re-called the multiplex PCR reads through MiXCR, storing one row per CDR3 protein. This sample has about 67,000 distinct CDR3 sequences, with about 77% found just once. The source material was distant non-tumor lung tissue. Receptors were obtained from a man aged 60 to 69 with non-small cell lung cancer. Both conserved end residues are part of each CDR3. The order of the fields is D gene, clone size, V gene, J gene, CDR3 DNA, CDR3 protein. The D gene is left open where the match is weak. Clone sizes are given selectively: once, few, many, or a class where the clone is expanded.

>-|-|TRBV2|TRBJ1-1
TGTGCCAGCGGCCAGGGTAACAAAGAAGCTTTCTTT
CASGQGNKEAFF
>TRBD2|-|TRBV4-1|TRBJ2-1
TGCGCCAGCGGCCCGGGACTAGCGGGAGGGGTTGAGCAGTTATTC
CASGPGLAGGVEQLF
>-|-|TRBV29-1|TRBJ1-2
TGCAGCGTTGAGATCTCAGACAGGAGCTATGGTTACATCTTC
CSVEISDRSYGYIF
>-|few|TRBV12-3/TRBV12-4|TRBJ2-5
TGTGCCAGCAGGCCCGGGACTTATCGAGAGACCCAGCACTTC
CASRPGTYRETQHF
>-|-|TRBV12-5|TRBJ2-7
TGTGCTAGTGGTTTGGCCCGAAATAGTTACGAGCAGTACTTC
CASGLARNSYEQYF
>-|-|TRBV5-4|TRBJ2-5
TGTGCCAGCAGCCCAATCTGGATTAGCGATCGACAAGAGACCCAGTACTTC
CASSPIWISDRQETQYF
>-|-|TRBV6-1|TRBJ2-4
TGTGCCAGCAGTGTGGATGCCAATAACATTCAGTACTTC
CASSVDANNIQYF
>-|-|TRBV29-1|TRBJ1-2
TGCAGTGTTGAGATCTCAGACAGGAGCTATGGGTACACCTTC
CSVEISDRSYGYTF
>-|-|TRBV5-1|TRBJ2-7
TGCACCAGCAGCTTGTTTCAGGAGTCCTACGAGCAGTACTTC
CTSSLFQESYEQYF
>-|many|TRBV7-9|TRBJ1-2
TGTGCCAGCAGCTTAGAAGGAGACTATGGCTACACCTTC
CASSLEGDYGYTF
>-|-|TRBV29-1|TRBJ2-2
TGCAGCGCCTACCCCAGGGTCGGGGGTGGGTGGCTGTTTTTT
CSAYPRVGGGWLFF
>TRBD2|once|TRBV20-1|TRBJ2-7
TGCAGTCCAATAGCGGGAGGGCCCGTAACATCCTACGAACAGTACTTC
CSPIAGGPVTSYEQYF
>TRBD2|many|TRBV12-3/TRBV12-4|TRBJ2-7
TGTGCCAGCAGCGAAGTTACTAGCGGCACCTACGAGCAGTACTTC
CASSEVTSGTYEQYF
>-|-|TRBV12-3/TRBV12-4|TRBJ2-7
TGTACCGACAGTTTTCTTGGGAACTCCTACGAGCAGTACTTC
CTDSFLGNSYEQYF
>TRBD2|-|TRBV28|TRBJ2-1
TGTGCAAGCAGGACTAGCGGGATTAATGATCAGTTATTC
CASRTSGINDQLF
>-|-|TRBV6-1|TRBJ1-6
TGTGCCAGCAGTGAAACCCTCCCGGTCTATAATTCATCCCTCCACTTT
CASSETLPVYNSSLHF
>-|few|TRBV28|TRBJ1-6
TGTACCAGCTGCACAGGGCCCTCCTATAATTCACCACTCCACTTT
CTSCTGPSYNSPLHF
>TRBD1|-|TRBV4-2|TRBJ2-7
TGCGCCGGCAGCCCGACAGGGGGTAGCGATGAGCAGTACTTC
CAGSPTGGSDEQYF
>-|-|TRBV14|TRBJ2-7
TGTGCCAGCAACCAAGCTTACGAGAAGTACTTC
CASNQAYEKYF
>TRBD2|-|TRBV5-4|TRBJ2-2
TGTGCCAGTAGCTTGGGAGGGAGGGGCACCGGGAAGCTGTTTTTT
CASSLGGRGTGKLFF
>-|-|TRBV4-1|TRBJ1-1
TGCGCCAACAGCCAGGTCGACAGACCCTTTGAAGCCTTCTTT
CANSQVDRPFEAFF
>-|-|TRBV5-6|TRBJ2-7
TGTGCCAGCAGCTTCACCCAGGGCTTGGACTTC
CASSFTQGLDF
>-|-|TRBV6-1|TRBJ2-4
TGTGCCAGCAGCGAGAAAGGGGGGAATAGGACAATCATTCAGTACTTC
CASSEKGGNRTIIQYF
>TRBD2|-|TRBV6-5|TRBJ2-7
TGTGCCAACAGTTACTCGCGGCGGGAGATGGCCGAGCAGTACTTC
CANSYSRREMAEQYF
>-|-|TRBV6-6|TRBJ1-1
TGTGCCAGTACTGCCCGGACAGAGGGGACTGATGCTTTCTTC
CASTARTEGTDAFF
>TRBD2|many|TRBV2|TRBJ2-3
TGTGCCAGCAGGACTAGCGGCTATGCAGATACGCAGTATTTT
CASRTSGYADTQYF
>-|many|TRBV20-1|TRBJ1-1
TGCAGTGCTAGAGAGAGCACTGAAGCTTTCTTT
CSARESTEAFF
>-|-|TRBV5-1|TRBJ1-2
TGCGCCAGCAGCAGCGTGGGGGCGGGCTATGGATACACCTTC
CASSSVGAGYGYTF
>-|-|TRBV30|TRBJ1-2
TGTGCCCGGAGTGTAATAGGGGGGTACTATGGCTACACCTTC
CARSVIGGYYGYTF
>-|-|TRBV2|TRBJ2-2
TGTGCCAGCAGTGAAAGTGGTTACAAAAGATCCGAGGAGCTGTTTTTT
CASSESGYKRSEELFF
>TRBD2|many|TRBV28|TRBJ2-3
TGTGCCAGCAGCGACCCCTTAGCGGGGACAAGCACAGATACGCAGTATTTT
CASSDPLAGTSTDTQYF
>-|-|TRBV14|TRBJ2-3
TGTGCCAGCAAGGACGGGATTAGCACAGATACGCACTATTTT
CASKDGISTDTHYF
>TRBD2|-|TRBV12-3/TRBV12-4|TRBJ2-7
TGTGCCAGCCGCGCTCTGGCGGGAGGATTACACGAACAGAACTTC
CASRALAGGLHEQNF
>TRBD2|once|TRBV20-1|TRBJ2-1
TGCAGTGCCAGTCACGGGTTGCTAGCGGGAGGGCCCGGCAATGAGCAGTTCTTC
CSASHGLLAGGPGNEQFF
>-|-|TRBV28|TRBJ2-3
TGTGCCAGCAGTTTATCTAGCCAACTCACAGATAGGCAGTATTTT
CASSLSSQLTDRQYF
>-|-|TRBV6-6|TRBJ2-4
TGTGCCAGCAGTACTGCCCGAACTGTGGGAAACATCCAGTACTTC
CASSTARTVGNIQYF
>-|-|TRBV6-1|TRBJ2-7
TGTGTCAGCAACGACGACTCCTACGAGCGGTACTTC
CVSNDDSYERYF
>-|-|TRBV24-1|TRBJ2-2
TGTGCCACCAGTGATTCTTCTCGTGACACCGGGGAGCTGTTTTTT
CATSDSSRDTGELFF
>TRBD1|-|TRBV4-1|TRBJ2-2
TGCGCCAGCAGCCACATACAGGGGAACACTGGGGAGCTGTTTTTT
CASSHIQGNTGELFF
>TRBD1|-|TRBV4-1|TRBJ2-2
TGCGCCAGCAGCCAAGATGACAGGGACACCGGGGAGCTGTTATTT
CASSQDDRDTGELLF
>TRBD1|-|TRBV28|TRBJ1-1
TGTACCAGCAGTTTAGGGGGCGGTCAGGATCGTCTCTTT
CTSSLGGGQDRLF
>-|-|TRBV29-1|TRBJ2-7
TGCAGCGTTGAAGATAGAGAGGGGAAAACCTACGAGCACTACTTC
CSVEDREGKTYEHYF
>TRBD2|-|TRBV29-1|TRBJ2-5
TGCAGGGTTGGATTTACCGGGACTAGCCAAGAGATCCAGTACTTC
CRVGFTGTSQEIQYF
>-|-|TRBV28|TRBJ2-7
TGTGCCAGCGGTCTCTGGGGTGTCTACGAGCAGTACTTC
CASGLWGVYEQYF
>-|many|TRBV20-1|TRBJ1-2
TGCAGTGCTAGGGTAGAGGCTGGCTACACCTTC
CSARVEAGYTF
>-|-|TRBV11-3|TRBJ2-3
TGTGTCAGCAGATCGAGGCTAGCAGATAGCACAGATACGCAGTATTTT
CVSRSRLADSTDTQYF
>-|-|TRBV29-1|TRBJ2-1
TGCAGCGTTGAAGCATGGGATAACAATGAGCGGTTCTTC
CSVEAWDNNERFF
>TRBD1|-|TRBV6-1|TRBJ2-2
TGTGCAAGCAGTAACCGGGACAGGGGGTGCGTCCGCACCGGGGAGCTGTTTTTT
CASSNRDRGCVRTGELFF
>-|once|TRBV20-1|TRBJ2-3
TGCAGTGCTAGCGGGAACACAGATACACAGTATTTT
CSASGNTDTQYF
>-|-|TRBV19|TRBJ2-1
TGTGCCAGTAGTATTGTTTTAGGCGAGAGGGCCACAAATGAGCAGTTCTTC
CASSIVLGERATNEQFF
>TRBD2|-|TRBV4-1|TRBJ2-1
TGCGCCAGCAGCCAGGTAGCGGGAATGCCTCAGTCCTACAATGAGCAGTTCTTC
CASSQVAGMPQSYNEQFF
>-|-|TRBV30|TRBJ2-6
TGTACCTGGGCACTACAGGGATCTGGGGCCAACGTCCTGACTTTC
CTWALQGSGANVLTF
>TRBD2|-|TRBV20-1|TRBJ2-3
TGCAGTGCTTTAGCGGGAGGGCCCTCAGATACGCAGTATTTT
CSALAGGPSDTQYF
>-|-|TRBV14|TRBJ2-7
TGTGCCAGCAGCTCTGCCCACTACGAGCAGTGCTTC
CASSSAHYEQCF
>TRBD1|-|TRBV12-3/TRBV12-4|TRBJ1-4
TGTGCCAGCAGCCCCCGACAGGGTAATGAAAAACTGTTTTTT
CASSPRQGNEKLFF